The sequence of this T cell receptor (beta chain) was determined in a study of control samples from healthy donors and cancer patients. CDR3 length: 16 residues. Per the germline V gene, CDR1 is LNHDA and CDR2 is SQIVND (reference sequence). J was trimmed by 0 bases and V by 5 bases; bases with no gene match: 7. This clone occurred once. Assay used: immunoSEQ multiplex PCR; TCRdb lists only in-frame clones, some missing. The sample shows around 200,000 clones, over 85% of them seen only once. The source is a young man in good health. Sequenced: blood. V is TRBV19 and J is TRBJ2-7, with TRBD1 matching 10 bases. CDR3 bases: TGTGCCAGTAGTCCCTTAGGACAGGGGGGCTCCTACGAGCAGTACTTC. Its protein product is CASSPLGQGGSYEQYF.